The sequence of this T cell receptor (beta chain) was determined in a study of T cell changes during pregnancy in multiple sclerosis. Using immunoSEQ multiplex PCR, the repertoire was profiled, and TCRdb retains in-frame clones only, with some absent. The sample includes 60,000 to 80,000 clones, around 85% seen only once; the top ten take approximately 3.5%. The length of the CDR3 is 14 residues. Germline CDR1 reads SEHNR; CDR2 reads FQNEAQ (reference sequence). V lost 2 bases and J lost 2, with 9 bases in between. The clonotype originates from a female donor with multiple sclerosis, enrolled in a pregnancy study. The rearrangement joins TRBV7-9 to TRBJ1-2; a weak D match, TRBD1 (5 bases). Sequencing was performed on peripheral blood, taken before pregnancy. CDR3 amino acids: CASSLQTENYGYTF. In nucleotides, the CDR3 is TGTGCCAGCAGCTTACAGACAGAAAACTATGGCTACACCTTC.